The rows below give T cell receptor beta chains drawn from one sample of a study of blood T cells in healthy people across ages. TCRdb re-analysed the 5' RACE reads in MiXCR, keeping a single row per CDR3 protein. The sample includes approximately 580,000 distinct CDR3 sequences, about 25% of them seen just once. These records were also assigned to another study, of T cells of mothers and their children.

The sample taken for sequencing was blood. The receptors come from a boy between 10 and 17 years old in good health. Both conserved end residues are part of each CDR3. A D gene is named only where the DNA matches it firmly. Clone size is stated in some rows and not others, as once, few, many or a class when expanded.

j_call clone_size v_call d_call cdr3_nt cdr3_aa
TRBJ2-5 few TRBV14 - TGTGCCAGCAGCCACTCTCATTGGGGGTTAGAAGAGACCCAGTACTTC CASSHSHWGLEETQYF
TRBJ1-2 - TRBV4-3 - TGCGCCAGCAGCCCCTTCGACATGAACAACTATGGCTACACCTTC CASSPFDMNNYGYTF
TRBJ1-5 few TRBV4-1 - TGCGCCAGCAGCCAAGGCGGGCGGGGTACTAGCAATCAGCCCCAGCATTTT CASSQGGRGTSNQPQHF
TRBJ2-2 - TRBV11-2 - TGTGCCAGCACTGAAGCAATGGTGGCCGGGGAGCTGTTTTTT CASTEAMVAGELFF
TRBJ1-4 - TRBV14 - TGTGCCAGCAGCCAAAGGAGGGAAAAACTGTTTTTT CASSQRREKLFF
TRBJ2-3 - TRBV24-1 - TGTGCCACCAGTGATACTTCAACGACCTTCCGGGACACTAGCACAGATACGCAGTATTTT CATSDTSTTFRDTSTDTQYF
TRBJ2-2 - TRBV10-2 - TGCGCCAGCAGTGAGGTGCTCCCTTTAAGGGACACCGGGGAGCTGTTTTTT CASSEVLPLRDTGELFF
TRBJ2-7 few TRBV4-3 TRBD1 TGCGCCAGCAGCCAAGTGAGGGGGCAAAATGTCTACGAGCAGTACTTC CASSQVRGQNVYEQYF
TRBJ2-7 few TRBV10-3 TRBD1 TGTGCCATCAGTGAGGGGACAGGATTCTCCTACGAGCAGTACTTC CAISEGTGFSYEQYF
TRBJ2-1 - TRBV7-7 TRBD2 TGTGCTAGCAGCCCCGGGACTAGCGCCTACAATGAGCAGTTCTTC CASSPGTSAYNEQFF
TRBJ2-5 many TRBV7-2 TRBD2 TGTGCCAGCAGCCCAGGACTAGCGGGGGATCTCAGGGAGACCCAGTACTTC CASSPGLAGDLRETQYF
TRBJ1-1 few TRBV6-1 TRBD1 TGTGCCAGCAGTGCCGGGACAGGGGGCTTCAGTGAAGCTTTCTTT CASSAGTGGFSEAFF
TRBJ2-7 few TRBV20-1 TRBD1 TGCAGTGCTAGGAATACGACAGGGTTCTCCTACGAGCAGTACTTC CSARNTTGFSYEQYF
TRBJ1-2 - TRBV3-1 - TGTGCCAGCAGCCAAGACCGGGGGAGGCACTATGGCTACACCTTC CASSQDRGRHYGYTF
TRBJ2-3 - TRBV28 TRBD2 TGTGCCAGCAGTTCGAGGACTAGCGGGAGGGCTATAGATACGCAGTATTTT CASSSRTSGRAIDTQYF
TRBJ2-3 - TRBV7-9 TRBD2 TGTGCCAGCAGCCAACCGGACGGGAGGGCCCCAGATACGCAGTATTTT CASSQPDGRAPDTQYF
TRBJ1-4 few TRBV27 - TGTGCCAGCAGTCCCCGGAGTGTAGGTTGGGACTTTGAAAAACTGTTTTTT CASSPRSVGWDFEKLFF
TRBJ1-2 - TRBV2 - TGTGCCAGCAGTGAATTGGAGCTAGAAGGCTACACCTTC CASSELELEGYTF
TRBJ2-7 few TRBV6-5 - TGTGCCAGCAGTTACACGGGGGAAAACGAGCAGTACTTC CASSYTGENEQYF
TRBJ2-5 many TRBV4-1 TRBD2 TGCGCCAGCAGCCTAACTAGCGGGAGCAGATGGCAAGAGACCCAGTACTTC CASSLTSGSRWQETQYF
TRBJ1-2 few TRBV2 - TGTGCCAGCAGTGAAGCAAGGAGTAACTATGGCTACACCTTC CASSEARSNYGYTF
TRBJ1-1 - TRBV14 - TGTGCCAGCAGCCAAGGGGGATGGACTGAAGCTTTCTTT CASSQGGWTEAFF
TRBJ2-1 few TRBV4-1 TRBD2 TGCGCCAGCAGCCAAAAGGGAGCGGGGGGCTATGAGCAGTTCTTC CASSQKGAGGYEQFF
TRBJ2-3 few TRBV11-2 - TGTGCCAGCAGCTTATTGGGTTGGGGGGATAAGAAGAATACGCAGTATTTT CASSLLGWGDKKNTQYF
TRBJ2-3 many TRBV5-1 TRBD1 TGCGCCAGCAGCTTGGCCGTGACAGGGGCTGGAGATACGCAGTATTTT CASSLAVTGAGDTQYF
TRBJ2-5 - TRBV5-1 - TGCGCCAGCAGTCCCGGGACTCACGAGACCCAGTACTTC CASSPGTHETQYF
TRBJ2-1 few TRBV27 TRBD2 TGTGCCAGCAAACCAAGGACACCTACTAGCGGGAGAAACAATGAGCAGTTCTTC CASKPRTPTSGRNNEQFF
TRBJ2-2 - TRBV7-2 - TGTGCCAGCAGCTTAGTTGGCGGGGTGAACACCGGGGAGCTGTTTTTT CASSLVGGVNTGELFF
TRBJ1-2 few TRBV4-3 - TGCGCCGGCAGCCCTACGACGGGAGTCTATGGCTACACCTTC CAGSPTTGVYGYTF
TRBJ2-1 - TRBV18 - TGTGCCAGCTCACCCCTGGGGCGGGATGGGAACAATGAGCAGTTCTTC CASSPLGRDGNNEQFF
TRBJ2-3 few TRBV11-2 - TGTGCCAGCAGCTCATTCGCGAGCACAGATACGCAGTATTTT CASSSFASTDTQYF
TRBJ2-6 - TRBV6-5 - TGTGCCAGCAGTTATCCTGGGGCCAACGTCCTGACTTTC CASSYPGANVLTF
TRBJ2-7 - TRBV6-5 - TGTGCCAGCAGTTATAACATAGAGACAGCCTACGAGCAGTACTTC CASSYNIETAYEQYF
TRBJ2-1 - TRBV4-2 TRBD1 TGTGCCAGCAGCCCTGGGACAGGGGGTTTTGAGCAGTTCTTC CASSPGTGGFEQFF
TRBJ2-7 - TRBV20-1 - TGCAGTGCTAGAGATCCGCCTAGTCTCTACGAGCAGTACTTC CSARDPPSLYEQYF
TRBJ2-7 - TRBV10-3 TRBD2 TGTGCCATCAGTGGGGGAGGGCCTAGCGGGAGAAGCGAGCAGTACTTC CAISGGGPSGRSEQYF
TRBJ2-5 - TRBV24-1 TRBD2 TGTGCCACCAGTGATTTTACTAGCGGGGAAGAGACCCAGTACTTC CATSDFTSGEETQYF
TRBJ2-1 few TRBV25-1 TRBD1 TGTGCCAGCAGTGAGACGGGGACAGAAAACTACAATGAGCAGTTCTTC CASSETGTENYNEQFF
TRBJ1-5 - TRBV29-1 - TGCAGCGCGGAGGGGGAGGGGGGCCAGCCCCAGCATTTT CSAEGEGGQPQHF
TRBJ2-3 few TRBV6-5 - TGTGCCAGCAGAGCGACAAGAAGCACAGATACGCAGTATTTT CASRATRSTDTQYF
TRBJ2-6 - TRBV4-1 TRBD2 TGCGCCAGCAGCTCCGCCGGGGGGGCCTCTGGGGCCAACGTCCTGACTTTC CASSSAGGASGANVLTF
TRBJ2-1 few TRBV29-1 - TGCAGCGTAGAAACATGGAGCTCCTACAATGAGCAGTTCTTC CSVETWSSYNEQFF
TRBJ2-7 - TRBV20-1 - TGCAGTGCCAGACCCAGGAGCTCCTACGAGCAGTACTTC CSARPRSSYEQYF